A selection of T cell receptor beta chains follows, all from one sample in a study of shared clonotypes between healthy human individuals. Using immunoSEQ multiplex PCR, the repertoire was profiled, and TCRdb retains in-frame clones only, with some absent. The table records roughly 850,000 clones, 90% to 98% of them present only once. Sequencing was performed on naive CD8+ T cells sorted from blood. The receptors come from a young man in good health. Each CDR3 is given with its conserved first and last residue. A D gene is named only where the DNA matches it firmly. The size field is filled for only some rows; it gives once, few, many or a size class.

d_gene	abundance	j_gene	v_gene	CDR3aa	CDR3nt
.	.	TRBJ1-2	TRBV11-2	CASSLGVGGGYTF	TGTGCCAGCAGCTTAGGAGTGGGTGGGGGCTACACCTTC
.	.	TRBJ2-7	TRBV7-6	CASSPGVASSYEQYF	TGTGCCAGCAGCCCGGGGGTAGCTAGCTCCTACGAGCAGTACTTC
.	.	TRBJ2-1	TRBV5-1	CASSRVGNEQFF	TGCGCCAGCAGCCGAGTAGGCAATGAGCAGTTCTTC
TRBD2	.	TRBJ2-3	TRBV7-3	CASSLGLAGATDTQYF	TGTGCCAGCAGCCTCGGACTAGCGGGAGCGACAGATACGCAGTATTTT
.	.	TRBJ2-7	TRBV27	CASSLGSPPYTEQYF	TGTGCCAGCAGTTTAGGGTCCCCTCCATACACCGAGCAGTACTTC
TRBD2	.	TRBJ2-7	TRBV9	CASSVGSGSSYEQYF	TGTGCCAGCAGCGTTGGTAGCGGGTCCTCCTACGAGCAGTACTTC
.	.	TRBJ2-7	TRBV7-2	CASSLGAGAWDEQYF	TGTGCCAGCAGCTTAGGCGCGGGGGCTTGGGACGAGCAGTACTTC
.	once	TRBJ1-1	TRBV11-2	CASSSVGTENTEAFF	TGTGCCAGCAGCTCTGTAGGCACAGAAAACACTGAAGCTTTCTTT
.	.	TRBJ2-2	TRBV9	CASSVLGLSITDTGELFF	TGTGCCAGCAGCGTATTAGGGCTGAGCATCACCGACACCGGGGAGCTGTTTTTT
TRBD2	.	TRBJ2-3	TRBV5-1	CASSLPTSGSSDTQYF	TGCGCCAGCAGCCTCCCGACTAGCGGGAGCTCAGATACGCAGTATTTT
.	.	TRBJ1-2	TRBV19	CASSINRVNYGYTF	TGTGCCAGTAGTATCAACAGGGTCAACTATGGCTACACCTTC
TRBD1	.	TRBJ2-7	TRBV11-2	CASSPGTGDSYEQYF	TGTGCCAGCAGCCCCGGGACAGGGGACTCCTACGAGCAGTACTTC
.	.	TRBJ2-7	TRBV27	CASSVTPSASYEQYF	TGTGCCAGCAGTGTCACTCCGAGCGCGTCCTACGAGCAGTACTTC
.	.	TRBJ1-3	TRBV7-9	CASSYDNTIYF	TGTGCCAGCAGCTACGATAACACCATATATTTT
.	.	TRBJ2-1	TRBV28	CASRPPGYNEQFF	TGTGCCAGCAGACCTCCGGGTTACAATGAGCAGTTCTTC
.	once	TRBJ2-7	TRBV10-2	CASSWTTYEQYF	TGCGCCAGCAGTTGGACAACCTACGAGCAGTACTTC
TRBD1	.	TRBJ2-5	TRBV11-2	CASSLFPGQGFQETQYF	TGTGCCAGCAGCTTATTCCCAGGACAGGGGTTTCAAGAGACCCAGTACTTC
.	.	TRBJ2-2	TRBV10-2	CASSEPGELFF	TGCGCCAGCAGTGAGCCCGGGGAGCTGTTTTTT
.	.	TRBJ2-3	TRBV11-3	CASSDRHTDTQYF	TGTGCCAGCAGCGACAGACACACAGATACGCAGTATTTT
TRBD2	.	TRBJ2-1	TRBV30	CAWSVGLAGHNEQFF	TGTGCCTGGAGTGTAGGACTAGCGGGGCACAATGAGCAGTTCTTC
.	.	TRBJ2-2	TRBV19	CASSTQGLGELFF	TGTGCCAGTAGTACCCAGGGTTTAGGGGAGCTGTTTTTT
TRBD2	.	TRBJ2-1	TRBV5-1	CASSSGLAGGSYNEQFF	TGCGCCAGCAGCTCGGGACTAGCGGGCGGATCCTACAATGAGCAGTTCTTC
.	once	TRBJ1-2	TRBV6-6	CASSYSGSYGYTF	TGTGCCAGCAGTTACTCGGGCAGCTATGGCTACACCTTC
.	.	TRBJ1-5	TRBV11-2	CASSRGGAQPQHF	TGTGCCAGCAGCCGTGGAGGGGCTCAGCCCCAGCATTTT
TRBD1	.	TRBJ1-4	TRBV6-6	CASRRQGGSEKLFF	TGTGCCAGCAGACGACAGGGGGGTTCGGAAAAACTGTTTTTT
.	few	TRBJ1-5	TRBV7-2	CASSSLTVRGQPQHF	TGTGCCAGCAGCTCCTTGACAGTCCGCGGCCAGCCCCAGCATTTT
.	.	TRBJ2-7	TRBV11-2	CASSLEYGDLREQYF	TGTGCCAGCAGCTTAGAGTACGGAGATCTACGGGAGCAGTACTTC
.	.	TRBJ1-1	TRBV7-2	CASSFFGTVNTEAFF	TGTGCCAGCAGCTTCTTCGGGACGGTGAACACTGAAGCTTTCTTT
TRBD1	.	TRBJ2-3	TRBV7-3	CASSETGATTDTQYF	TGTGCCAGCAGCGAGACAGGGGCGACCACAGATACGCAGTATTTT
.	.	TRBJ2-7	TRBV6-5	CASSYGDTEQYF	TGTGCCAGCAGTTACGGTGACACCGAGCAGTACTTC
TRBD1	.	TRBJ1-1	TRBV2	CASSVGQGGTEAFF	TGTGCCAGCAGTGTCGGACAGGGGGGCACTGAAGCTTTCTTT
TRBD1	.	TRBJ2-7	TRBV6-1	CASMQGAHEQYF	TGTGCCAGCATGCAGGGGGCCCACGAGCAGTACTTC
TRBD2	.	TRBJ2-1	TRBV6-6	CASSYEVPGRGEQFF	TGTGCCAGCAGTTACGAGGTACCCGGGAGGGGTGAGCAGTTCTTC
.	.	TRBJ1-2	TRBV14	CASSPRQVANYGYTF	TGTGCCAGCAGCCCGAGACAGGTAGCTAACTATGGCTACACCTTC
TRBD1	.	TRBJ1-1	TRBV2	CASSGLLLGTGDPRVQNTEAFF	TGTGCCAGCAGTGGACTCCTGCTCGGGACAGGGGATCCTCGAGTTCAGAACACTGAAGCTTTCTTT
.	.	TRBJ2-7	TRBV11-3	CASSLDRTTYEQYF	TGTGCCAGCAGCTTAGATCGAACAACCTACGAGCAGTACTTC
.	.	TRBJ2-3	TRBV7-9	CASSLGTVPIGTDTQYF	TGTGCCAGCAGCTTAGGAACGGTTCCGATTGGCACAGATACGCAGTATTTT
.	.	TRBJ1-1	TRBV29-1	CSVGRGMNTEAFF	TGCAGCGTAGGCAGGGGCATGAACACTGAAGCTTTCTTT